Listed here are 15 T cell receptor beta chains from one sample, sequenced in a study of shared clonotypes between healthy human individuals. Assay: immunoSEQ multiplex PCR; the TCRdb copy retains only in-frame clones and omits some. The data hold roughly 490,000 clones, with 76% observed a single time. What was sequenced was PBMCs. The receptors were sampled from a woman in her 40s in good health. Some clones in this sample may be carry-over from other donors' samples.

The chain couples TRBV7-7 to TRBJ2-1; either TRBD1 or TRBD2 may fit D (5 bases each). Germline V gives CDR1 SSHAT, CDR2 FNYEAQ (reference sequence). CDR3 length: 13 amino acids. With 5 bases removed from V and 5 bases from J, the gap between germline ends came to 10 bases. CDR3: CASSPGTNNEQFF. The CDR3 DNA is TGTGCCAGCAGCCCCGGGACCAACAATGAGCAGTTCTTC.

The V call is TRBV6-5, the J call TRBJ2-5; no clear D. CDR3 length equals 15 residues. Looked up from germline, CDR1 is MNHEY and CDR2 is SVGAGI. The ends were cut back, 2 bases at V and 4 bases at J, with 14 bases in the middle. The CDR3 DNA reads as TGTGCCAGCAGTTACGTAGGTAGCCTGGGAGAGACCCAGTACTTC. Protein sequence: CASSYVGSLGETQYF.

The genes are TRBV5-4 and TRBJ1-4; no clear D gene. Germline lookup yields CDR1 SGHNT and CDR2 YYREEE (reference sequence). Trimming removed 1 base from V and 2 bases from J, with 6 bases in between. CDR3 length equals 14 residues. CDR3 region: CASSLKETNEKLFF. The CDR3 DNA sequence: TGTGCCAGCAGCTTGAAAGAGACTAATGAAAAACTGTTTTTT. Together with reference TRBV5-4 and TRBJ1-4, the CDR3 gives the full variable domain: ETGVTQSPTHLIKTRGQQVTLRCSSQSGHNTVSWYQQALGQGPQFIFQYYREEENGRGNFPPRFSGLQFPNYSSELNVNALELDDSALYLCASSLKETNEKLFFGSGTQLSVL.

The J gene is TRBJ1-2, the V gene TRBV19, with 7 bases aligning to TRBD1. Germline V gene sequence: CDR1 LNHDA, CDR2 SQIVND (reference sequence). The length of the CDR3 is 15 residues. J gave up 2 bases and V 5 bases, and 8 bases lay outside the gene matches. DNA for the CDR3: TGTGCCAGTAGTCCGCAGACAGGGACGAACTATGGCTACACCTTC. Its protein product is CASSPQTGTNYGYTF.

This chain joins TRBV9 and TRBJ2-3, with D tentatively TRBD2 (6 bases). This CDR3 has 16 amino acids. Germline V lookup: CDR1 SGDLS, CDR2 YYNGEE. Between the trimmed V and J ends, which lost 0 bases and 2 bases, there was a span of 13 bases. The CDR3 loop reads CASSVGPSEDTDTQYF. CDR3 coding DNA: TGTGCCAGCAGCGTAGGGCCTAGCGAAGACACAGATACGCAGTATTTT.

This clone appeared a single time. This chain uses TRBV6-5 with TRBJ2-5; the match to TRBD2 covers 7 bases. Germline V CDR1 and CDR2: MNHEY, SVGAGI. The CDR3 is 11 residues long. The CDR3 loop is CAVGRGETQYF. In DNA form, the CDR3 reads TGTGCAGTTGGGAGGGGCGAGACCCAGTACTTC.

A word on this clone: A read error may explain this, as a much larger clone is one base away. V usage is TRBV27 and J usage is TRBJ2-5, with 7 bases lining up with TRBD2. The DNA matches TRBJ2-7 better at its end, which makes the J call doubtful. This CDR3 comprises 13 residues. Germline V lookup: CDR1 MNHEY, CDR2 SMNVEV (reference sequence). CDR3 nucleotides: TGTGCCAGCACTTTGTTCGGGGGGTACGAGCAGTACTTC. Encoded protein: CASTLFGGYEQYF.

The gene calls are TRBV7-3 and TRBJ2-1, with 8 bases matching TRBD1. From germline, CDR1 is SGHTA and CDR2 FQGTGA. The CDR3 consists of 14 residues. Germline trimming cut 6 bases from V and 4 bases from J; bases unmatched to any gene: 5. The CDR3 sequence is CASSSTGGYNEQFF. In nucleotides, the CDR3 is TGTGCCAGCAGTTCAACAGGGGGGTACAATGAGCAGTTCTTC.

This rearrangement joins TRBV6-1 to TRBJ2-7; 9 bases match TRBD2. This CDR3 has 16 residues. Losses at the gene ends were 4 bases for V and 3 bases for J; bases not matched to a gene: 10. CDR1 and CDR2 from the germline V gene are MNHNS and SASEGT. The CDR3 sequence: CASSGRWEAGGYEQYF. CDR3 coding DNA: TGTGCCAGCAGTGGGCGGTGGGAAGCGGGAGGCTACGAGCAGTACTTC.

This clone has a single count. The V call is TRBV28, the J call TRBJ2-5; either TRBD1 or TRBD2 may supply D (5 bases each). The CDR3 has 17 residues. CDR1 and CDR2 from the germline V gene are MDHEN and SYDVKM. With 2 bases removed from V and 11 bases from J, the gap between germline ends came to 27 bases. CDR3 bases: TGTGCCAGCAGTTTAGGTGGGGCTAGCCCGCTGGGAGTGGAGCAGTACTTC. It codes for CASSLGGASPLGVEQYF.

V usage is TRBV11-2 and J usage is TRBJ1-2; D is perhaps TRBD1 (6 bases). The CDR3 extends over 15 amino acids. CDR1 SGHAT and CDR2 FQNNGV come from the germline V gene. V lost 1 base to trimming and J lost 4 bases, with 13 bases between them. The CDR3 reads CASSLAPDRFYGYTF. The CDR3 DNA reads TGTGCCAGCAGCTTAGCTCCTGACAGGTTCTATGGCTACACCTTC.

The chain is built from TRBV2 and TRBJ2-5, with TRBD1 identical over 9 bases. Germline loops: CDR1 SNHLY, CDR2 FYNNEI. V lost 5 bases to trimming and J lost 3 bases; unmatched junction nucleotides: 4. The CDR3 sequence is 14 residues long. Here the CDR3 DNA reads TGTGCCAGCAGTTCCGGGACAGGGAAAGAGACCCAGTACTTC. This codes for CASSSGTGKETQYF.

In regard to this clone: A read error is the likely source, as a far larger clone sits one nucleotide away. This sample also contains other DNA sequences that code for the same CDR3. The V gene is TRBV30, the J gene TRBJ2-7; no firm D call. The CDR3 extends over 13 amino acids. Germline V CDR1 and CDR2: GTSNPN, SVGIG (reference sequence). The DNA for the CDR3 is TGCGCCTGGAGTGTGTCCTTCGAAAGCGAGCAGTACTTC. Translated, it gives CAWSVSFESEQYF.

This clone occurred a few times. The chain has TRBV6-5 and TRBJ2-7; weak D call: TRBD1 (6 bases). With 8 bases removed from V and 5 bases from J, the gap between germline ends came to 10 bases. The length of the CDR3 is 11 residues. Germline CDR1 and CDR2: MNHEY and SVGAGI. CDR3 sequence reads: CASGTRNEQYF. For the CDR3, the DNA is TGTGCCAGCGGGACAAGGAACGAGCAGTACTTC.

Only one count was recorded for this clone. The chain recombines TRBV5-4 with TRBJ2-1; 9 nucleotides match TRBD2. V lost 5 bases to trimming and J lost 5 bases; unmatched junction nucleotides: 8. CDR1 and CDR2 from the germline V gene are SGHNT and YYREEE (reference sequence). CDR3 length: 15 amino acids. CDR3 in amino acids: CASSSQTSGHNEQFF. CDR3 coding DNA: TGTGCCAGCAGTTCCCAAACTAGCGGGCACAATGAGCAGTTCTTC.